Detailed here is one TCR beta chain. The antigen is not known. The CDR3 sequence is 16 residues long. The germline V gene encodes CDR1 MNHEY and CDR2 SVGAGI. The junction had 8 bases not matched to a gene; V was cut back by 1 base and J by 3 bases. This sample stems from a study of CD8+ T cells in alopecia areata. Study-level findings and limits: The study also sequences resident alphabeta T cells of normal skin in scalp samples. Sharing of TCRs across patients appeared less clear than in mice, possibly for HLA-related reasons. Normal scalp showed lower clonality than lesional scalp, especially alopecia totalis/universalis.

In each case, RNA was isolated and then reverse transcribed into cDNA as the sequencing template. Sequenced by immunoSEQ multiplex PCR; TCRdb stores in-frame clones only, minus some. In the table there are around 150,000 clones, less than 65% of which are singletons. Sorted populations comprised CD4+ and CD8+ T cells obtained from PBMCs. The source is a human donor in good health. Sequencing was done on a sample of CD8+ T cells sorted from blood. V gene TRBV6-5 combines with J gene TRBJ2-7; 8 bases are shared with TRBD1. This CDR3 is CASSYYRTGIGYEQYF. For the CDR3, the DNA is TGTGCCAGCAGTTACTACCGGACAGGGATAGGCTACGAGCAGTACTTC.